This record concerns one T cell receptor (beta chain) sequence. A multiplex PCR was run with 60 Vbeta primers and 13 Jbeta primers. Method: immunoSEQ multiplex PCR; TCRdb's copy keeps in-frame clones and lacks some. The table has 85,000 to 100,000 clones, 65% to 80% seen once. The sample belongs to a study of cytomegalovirus exposure and HLA in healthy donors. V shed 6 bases and J 6 bases; nucleotides not matched to a gene: 10. This CDR3 has 15 amino acids. Per germline, CDR1 MNHNY and CDR2 SVGAGI (reference sequence). The genes are TRBV6-6 and TRBJ2-1; 8 positions match TRBD2. The sequence was obtained from a human donor in good health. The sequenced material came from PBMCs. The CDR3 here is CASSRGLAAGNEQFF. As DNA, the CDR3 is TGTGCCAGCAGCCGAGGACTAGCTGCAGGCAATGAGCAGTTCTTC.